This T cell receptor beta chain comes out of a study of T cells in Graves' hyperthyroidism and ophthalmopathy. This clonotype was observed many times. Per the germline V gene, CDR1 is DFQATT and CDR2 is SNEGSKA (reference sequence). Trimming took 3 bases from V and 0 from J, leaving 9 bases between them. The CDR3 loop spans 14 amino acids. TCR beta CDR3 sequences were amplified from RNA transcripts. HTBI primers drove first-round RT-PCR of the TCR CDR3. TCRdb independently ran MiXCR on the multiplex PCR reads; one entry per CDR3 protein. The table includes about 420,000 distinct CDR3 sequences, roughly 13% detected once.

The chain uses TRBV20-1 and TRBJ1-5; maybe TRBD1 (5 bases). Sequenced sample: blood. This receptor was identified in a woman younger than 30 with Graves' hyperthyroidism. The CDR3 coding sequence is TGCAGTGCTAGGAGGGGCGATAGCAATCAGCCCCAGCATTTT. Encoded protein: CSARRGDSNQPQHF.